This passage covers 24 T cell receptor beta chains from one sample sequenced in a study of cytomegalovirus exposure and HLA in healthy donors. Primers included in the PCR were 60 Vbeta and 13 Jbeta primers. This table comes from immunoSEQ multiplex PCR, and its TCRdb copy is limited to in-frame clones, with some not included. The table has roughly 190,000 clones, approximately 79% seen once; the top ten hold around 1.6%. Material for sequencing was PBMCs. Source of these receptors: a woman aged 18-35 years in good health and CMV-seronegative.

This clone was counted once. The chain joins TRBV7-9 to TRBJ1-4; no clear D gene. Germline CDR1 reads SEHNR; CDR2 reads FQNEAQ (reference sequence). This CDR3 spans 16 amino acids. Trimming shortened V by 5 bases and J by 0 bases, and 13 bases separated the two germline ends. CDR3 nucleotide sequence: TGTGCCAGCAGCCCGTGGGCAGATGCAACTAATGAAAAACTGTTTTTT. Translated, it gives CASSPWADATNEKLFF.

The J gene is TRBJ2-7, the V gene TRBV7-9, with 8 nucleotides matching TRBD2. The CDR3 has 18 residues. Germline CDR1 is SEHNR and CDR2 is FQNEAQ (reference sequence). V was clipped by 3 bases and J by 3 bases; unmatched bases: 16. The CDR3 sequence: CASSFAGLDSNPFYEQYF. CDR3 bases: TGTGCCAGCAGCTTCGCGGGACTAGACTCAAACCCTTTCTACGAGCAGTACTTC.

The chain links TRBV19 to TRBJ1-5; D remains ambiguous. This CDR3 is 15 amino acids long. The germline CDR1 and CDR2 sequences are LNHDA and SQIVND (reference sequence). V was pared by 1 base and J by 0 bases, with 7 bases between. The CDR3 DNA sequence: TGTGCCAGTAGTATAGGAGGGAATAGCAATCAGCCCCAGCATTTT. Residues: CASSIGGNSNQPQHF.

This clone was seen once. V and J are TRBV15 and TRBJ2-3; 8 nucleotides align to TRBD2. CDR3 length: 16 residues. Germline CDR1 and CDR2: LNHNV and YYDKDF (reference sequence). V was clipped by 6 bases and J by 3 bases; unmatched bases: 11. CDR3 sequence: CATRARGGLSTDTQYF. As DNA, the CDR3 is TGTGCCACCAGGGCACGGGGGGGCCTTAGTACAGATACGCAGTATTTT.

The chain joins TRBV30 to TRBJ2-5; D may be TRBD1 (6 bases). CDR3 length: 14 amino acids. CDR1 is GTSNPN, CDR2 SVGIG, per germline (reference sequence). V was cut by 0 bases and J by 3 bases, with 11 bases left in between. In nucleotides, the CDR3 is TGTGCCTGGAGTGTACGGACAGTAAAAGAGACCCAGTACTTC. Its translation: CAWSVRTVKETQYF.

The V and J genes are TRBV19 and TRBJ2-5; D not certain. This CDR3 comprises 12 residues. V was clipped by 5 bases and J by 5 bases, with 9 bases between them. Germline-derived CDR1 and CDR2 are LNHDA and SQIVND (reference sequence). As DNA, the CDR3 is TGTGCCAGTAGTCGGTCTCGGGAGACCCAGTACTTC. As protein: CASSRSRETQYF.

This rearrangement joins TRBV9 to TRBJ2-1; TRBD2 agrees at 7 bases. V gave up 0 bases and J gave up 9 bases; unmatched junction bases: 9. CDR1 SGDLS and CDR2 YYNGEE come from the germline V gene. The CDR3 consists of 15 residues. CDR3 DNA sequence: TGTGCCAGCAGCGTAGGGGTGTGGCGGGAGACTGAGCAGTTCTTC. It is translated as CASSVGVWRETEQFF.

V gene TRBV29-1 combines with J gene TRBJ1-1; the D gene is possibly TRBD1 (6 bases). Germline lookup yields CDR1 SQVTM and CDR2 ANQGSEA. The CDR3 has 11 amino acids. The CDR3 coding sequence is TGCACCGGGAGAGGGGGGGCTGAAGCTTTCTTT. Its protein product is CTGRGGAEAFF. Drawing the rest from reference TRBV29-1 and TRBJ1-1, the complete variable domain is SAVISQKPSRDICQRGTSLTIQCQVDSQVTMMFWYRQQPGQSLTLIATANQGSEATYESGFVIDKFPISRPNLTFSTLTVSNMSPEDSSIYLCTGRGGAEAFFGQGTRLTVV.

This chain uses TRBV4-3 with TRBJ2-1, with a tentative D call TRBD2 (6 bases). Per germline, CDR1 LGHNA and CDR2 YSLEER. V was pared by 4 bases and J by 8 bases, with 12 bases between. The CDR3 loop spans 13 amino acids. The CDR3 nucleotides read TGCGCCAGCAGCCGCGGGACTGATTATGAGCAGTTCTTC. Protein: CASSRGTDYEQFF.

This clone was found a few times. V gene TRBV19 combines with J gene TRBJ1-3; the D gene is possibly TRBD1 (6 bases). This CDR3 is 16 amino acids long. Germline V gene sequence: CDR1 LNHDA, CDR2 SQIVND (reference sequence). V was shortened by 4 bases and J by 2 bases, with 15 bases between the two germline ends. The CDR3 DNA sequence: TGTGCCAGTAGTACACTACAGGGTATAGCTGGAAACACCATATATTTT. It is translated as CASSTLQGIAGNTIYF.

V usage is TRBV2 and J usage is TRBJ2-3, with 7 bases identical to TRBD2. CDR3 length: 14 residues. V shed 7 bases and J 9 bases; nucleotides not matched to a gene: 13. CDR1 is SNHLY and CDR2 is FYNNEI in the germline V gene. The CDR3 sequence: CASISGGNTLTQYF. The CDR3 nucleotides read TGTGCCAGCATCTCGGGAGGCAATACCCTCACGCAGTATTTT.

The chain combines TRBV16 with TRBJ2-3, with a tentative D call TRBD2 (6 bases). CDR3 length: 15 residues. Trimming pared 4 bases from V and 1 base from J, leaving 12 bases between. Germline V gene data show CDR1 as KGHSY and CDR2 as FQNENV. The CDR3 sequence: CASSRLGAGTDTQYF. The CDR3 DNA sequence: TGTGCCAGCAGCCGACTAGGGGCTGGCACAGATACGCAGTATTTT.

The chain carries TRBV10-1 and TRBJ2-1; 10 bases are shared with TRBD2. The CDR3 spans 16 residues. Trimming took 2 bases from V and 5 from J; bases not matched to a gene: 6. Germline V lookup: CDR1 WNHNN, CDR2 SYGVQD (reference sequence). The CDR3 DNA reads as TGCGCCAGCAGTGAGGTGGCTAGCGGGAGAAACAATGAGCAGTTCTTC. Its protein product is CASSEVASGRNNEQFF.

The genes are TRBV28 and TRBJ1-5; D might be TRBD1 (5 bases). Germline V lookup: CDR1 MDHEN, CDR2 SYDVKM. V lost 2 bases and J 7 bases, leaving 12 bases between the germline ends. This CDR3 has 14 residues. The CDR3 bases are TGTGCCAGCAGTTTAAGGGGCGGGGGACAGCCCCAGCATTTT. Translation: CASSLRGGGQPQHF.

This rearrangement joins TRBV27 to TRBJ1-5; 7 bases match TRBD1. V trimming: 6 bases; J trimming: 4 bases; junction bases outside the gene matches: 21. The CDR3 extends over 19 amino acids. Germline CDR1 reads MNHEY; CDR2 reads SMNVEV (reference sequence). The CDR3 DNA follows: TGTGCCAGCAGACCAAACAGAGGGACAGTCCCGCTCTTGAATCAGCCCCAGCATTTT. Its translation is CASRPNRGTVPLLNQPQHF.

This chain links TRBV9 with TRBJ2-7; 12 positions agree with TRBD1. The CDR3 sequence is 15 residues long. Per germline, CDR1 SGDLS and CDR2 YYNGEE. V was pared by 3 bases and J by 2 bases, with 3 bases of the junction left unmatched. CDR3 sequence (DNA): TGTGCCAGCAGCGAGGGACAGGGGGCGGCCTACGAGCAGTACTTC. Translated: CASSEGQGAAYEQYF.

This clone appeared a single time. The chain links TRBV4-2 to TRBJ2-3, with TRBD2 identical over 10 bases. With V trimmed by 1 base and J by 2 bases, 3 bases remained unmatched. CDR3 length: 16 amino acids. From germline, CDR1 is LGHNA and CDR2 YNFKEQ. The CDR3, as DNA: TGTGCCAGCAGCCAAGTGACTAGCGGGTCCACAGATACGCAGTATTTT. Amino acid sequence: CASSQVTSGSTDTQYF.

V and J are TRBV6-5 and TRBJ1-4; tentatively, D is TRBD1 (6 bases). V was shortened by 2 bases and J by 7 bases, with 11 bases between the two germline ends. Germline assignment: CDR1 MNHEY and CDR2 SVGAGI. There are 14 residues in the CDR3. The chain's CDR3 is CASSYGRGSEKLFF. The CDR3, as DNA: TGTGCCAGCAGTTACGGCAGGGGAAGTGAAAAACTGTTTTTT.

The chain uses TRBV5-6 and TRBJ2-1, with 7 bases that match TRBD2. V shed 4 bases, J shed 4 bases, and the junction held 11 bases outside the gene matches. The germline V gene has CDR1 SGHDT and CDR2 YYEEEE. CDR3 size: 16 residues. CDR3 sequence (DNA): TGTGCCAGCAGCGTGCTGGGGCGGGAGAAATACAATGAGCAGTTCTTC. Its translation is CASSVLGREKYNEQFF.

The J gene is TRBJ2-7, the V gene TRBV13; 12 bases map to TRBD1. The germline CDR1 and CDR2 sequences are PRHDT and FYEKMQ (reference sequence). J lost 5 bases, V lost 6 bases, and 8 bases had no gene match. The CDR3 length is 15 residues. Here the CDR3 reads CASRITGQGAHEQYF. As DNA, the CDR3 is TGTGCCAGCAGGATCACGGGACAGGGGGCTCACGAGCAGTACTTC.

This chain joins TRBV18 and TRBJ2-7; 11 bases are a match to TRBD1. The CDR3 has 15 residues. Germline V gene data show CDR1 as KGHSH and CDR2 as LQKENI. Unmatched junction bases numbered 6, after V lost 5 bases and J lost 3 bases. CDR3 sequence reads: CASSSTGTGGYEQYF. The CDR3 region has the DNA TGTGCCAGCTCAAGCACAGGGACAGGGGGCTACGAGCAGTACTTC.

This chain uses TRBV5-1 with TRBJ2-1; 9 bases match TRBD1. The CDR3 runs to 16 residues. The V segment lost 4 bases and the J segment 6 bases; nucleotides outside the gene matches: 11. Per germline, CDR1 SGHRS and CDR2 YFSETQ. CDR3 in DNA: TGCGCCAGCAGCCCTAGCTCGGGACAGGGCGGCAATGAGCAGTTCTTC. Translating it yields CASSPSSGQGGNEQFF.

The sample holds one count of this clone. The genes are TRBV19 and TRBJ2-1; possible D gene TRBD1, 6 bases. There are 15 residues in the CDR3. The ends were cut back, 2 bases at V and 8 bases at J, with 16 bases in the middle. Germline V gene lookup returns CDR1 LNHDA and CDR2 SQIVND (reference sequence). CDR3 bases: TGTGCCAGTAGTATAACCAGGGGAGAATGGGATGAGCAGTTCTTC. Protein: CASSITRGEWDEQFF. The full variable domain, in which reference TRBV19 and TRBJ2-1 provide the parts outside the CDR3, is DGGITQSPKYLFRKEGQNVTLSCEQNLNHDAMYWYRQDPGQGLRLIYYSQIVNDFQKGDIAEGYSVSREKKESFPLTVTSAQKNPTAFYLCASSITRGEWDEQFFGPGTRLTVL.

The J gene is TRBJ2-1, the V gene TRBV7-3, with 11 bases fitting TRBD2. Looked up from germline, CDR1 is SGHTA and CDR2 is FQGTGA. The CDR3 length is 17 residues. The V segment lost 6 bases and the J segment 4 bases; nucleotides outside the gene matches: 11. CDR3 DNA sequence: TGTGCCAGCAGTCCTAGGAGTGGACTAGCGGGTTACAATGAGCAGTTCTTC. It encodes CASSPRSGLAGYNEQFF.